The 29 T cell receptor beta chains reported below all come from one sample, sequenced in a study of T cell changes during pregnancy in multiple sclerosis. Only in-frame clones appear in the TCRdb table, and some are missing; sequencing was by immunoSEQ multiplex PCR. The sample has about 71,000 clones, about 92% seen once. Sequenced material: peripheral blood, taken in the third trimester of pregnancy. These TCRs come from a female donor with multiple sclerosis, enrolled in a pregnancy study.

CDR3 in DNA: TGTGCCTGGAGCGGAGGGTTTGAAGCTTTCTTT. Protein product: CAWSGGFEAFF. The chain combines TRBV30 with TRBJ1-1; D is uncertain. Trimming shortened V by 3 bases and J by 7 bases, and 9 bases separated the two germline ends. This CDR3 has 11 residues. The germline CDR1 and CDR2 sequences are GTSNPN and SVGIG (reference sequence).

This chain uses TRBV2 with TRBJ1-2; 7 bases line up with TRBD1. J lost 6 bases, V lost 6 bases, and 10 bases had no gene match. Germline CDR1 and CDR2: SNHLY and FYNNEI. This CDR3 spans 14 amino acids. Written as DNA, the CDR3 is TGTGCCAGCAGGGCGACAGGGTCCTATCATGGCTACACCTTC. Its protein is CASRATGSYHGYTF.

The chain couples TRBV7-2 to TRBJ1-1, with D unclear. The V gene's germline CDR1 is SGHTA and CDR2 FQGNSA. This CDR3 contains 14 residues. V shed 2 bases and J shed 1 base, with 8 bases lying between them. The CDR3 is CASSLSPGNTEAFF. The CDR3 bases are TGTGCCAGCAGCTTAAGTCCAGGGAACACTGAAGCTTTCTTT.

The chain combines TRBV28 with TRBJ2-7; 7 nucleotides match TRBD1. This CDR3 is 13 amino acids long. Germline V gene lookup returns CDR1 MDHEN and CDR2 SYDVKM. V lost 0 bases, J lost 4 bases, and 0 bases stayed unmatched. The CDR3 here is CASSLWTGYEQYF. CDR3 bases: TGTGCCAGCAGTTTATGGACAGGGTACGAGCAGTACTTC.

The CDR3 bases are TGTGCCAGCAGCCCGACAGGGGCGGCGGGTGAGCAGTACTTC. Protein sequence: CASSPTGAAGEQYF. This chain joins TRBV6-6 and TRBJ2-7; 8 bases map to TRBD1. The J segment lost 7 bases and the V segment lost 6 bases, leaving 11 bases of the junction unmatched. The CDR3 is made up of 14 amino acids. Looked up from germline, CDR1 is MNHNY and CDR2 is SVGAGI (reference sequence).

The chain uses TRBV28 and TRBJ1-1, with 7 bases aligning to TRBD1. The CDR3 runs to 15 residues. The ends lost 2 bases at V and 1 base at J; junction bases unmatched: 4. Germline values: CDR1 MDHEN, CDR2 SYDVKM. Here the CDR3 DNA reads TGTGCCAGCAGTTTACCCAGACAGGGGAACACTGAAGCTTTCTTT. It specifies CASSLPRQGNTEAFF. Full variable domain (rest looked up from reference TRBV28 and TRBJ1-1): DVKVTQSSRYLVKRTGEKVFLECVQDMDHENMFWYRQDPGLGLRLIYFSYDVKMKEKGDIPEGYSVSREKKERFSLILESASTNQTSMYLCASSLPRQGNTEAFFGQGTRLTVV.

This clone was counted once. For the CDR3, the DNA is TGTGCCAGCAGACAGGGGGGGAGAGGGGAGCTGTTTTTT. Its protein is CASRQGGRGELFF. The rearrangement joins TRBV6-5 to TRBJ2-2; TRBD1 might be the D (8 bases). This CDR3 spans 13 amino acids. Trimming removed 6 bases at V and 8 bases at J, with 13 bases between. CDR1 and CDR2 (germline): MNHEY, SVGAGI.

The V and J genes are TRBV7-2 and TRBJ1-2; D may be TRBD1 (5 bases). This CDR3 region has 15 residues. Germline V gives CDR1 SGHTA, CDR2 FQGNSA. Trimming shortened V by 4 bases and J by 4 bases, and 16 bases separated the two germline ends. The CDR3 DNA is TGTGCCAGCAGCTCTCCCGGTGGGGCCGTCTATGGCTACACCTTC. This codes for CASSSPGGAVYGYTF.

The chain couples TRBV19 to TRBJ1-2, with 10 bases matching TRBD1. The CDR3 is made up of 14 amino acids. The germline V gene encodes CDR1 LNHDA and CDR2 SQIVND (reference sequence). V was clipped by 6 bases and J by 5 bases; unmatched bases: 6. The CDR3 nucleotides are TGTGCCAGTAGAGGACCGGGACAGGGGTATGGCTACACCTTC. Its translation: CASRGPGQGYGYTF.

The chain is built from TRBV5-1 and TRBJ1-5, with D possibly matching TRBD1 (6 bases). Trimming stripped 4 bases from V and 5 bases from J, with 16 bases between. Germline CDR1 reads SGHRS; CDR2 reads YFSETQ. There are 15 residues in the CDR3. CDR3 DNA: TGCGCCAGCAGCATATCAGGGGCGTCCGATCAGCCCCAGCATTTT. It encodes CASSISGASDQPQHF. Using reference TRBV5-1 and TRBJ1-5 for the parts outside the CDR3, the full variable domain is KAGVTQTPRYLIKTRGQQVTLSCSPISGHRSVSWYQQTPGQGLQFLFEYFSETQRNKGNFPGRFSGRQFSNSRSEMNVSTLELGDSALYLCASSISGASDQPQHFGDGTRLSIL.

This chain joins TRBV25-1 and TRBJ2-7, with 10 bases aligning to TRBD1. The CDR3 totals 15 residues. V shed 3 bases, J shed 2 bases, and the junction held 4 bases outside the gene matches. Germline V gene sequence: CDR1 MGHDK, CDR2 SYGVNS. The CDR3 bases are TGTGCCAGCAGTGACACGGGACAGGGGACCTACGAGCAGTACTTC. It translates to CASSDTGQGTYEQYF.

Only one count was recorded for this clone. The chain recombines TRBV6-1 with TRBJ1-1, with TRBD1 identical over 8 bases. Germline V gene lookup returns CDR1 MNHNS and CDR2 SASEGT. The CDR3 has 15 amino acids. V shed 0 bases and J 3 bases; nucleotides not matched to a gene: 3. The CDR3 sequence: CASSEAQGAYTEAFF. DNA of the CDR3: TGTGCCAGCAGTGAAGCGCAGGGGGCCTACACTGAAGCTTTCTTT.

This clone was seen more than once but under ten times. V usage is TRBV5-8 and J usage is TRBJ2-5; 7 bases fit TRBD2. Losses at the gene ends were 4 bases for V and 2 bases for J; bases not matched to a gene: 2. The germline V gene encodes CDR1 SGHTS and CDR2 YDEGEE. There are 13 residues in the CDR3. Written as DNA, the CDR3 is TGTGCCAGCAGCCGGGGACTACAAGAGACCCAGTACTTC. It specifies CASSRGLQETQYF.

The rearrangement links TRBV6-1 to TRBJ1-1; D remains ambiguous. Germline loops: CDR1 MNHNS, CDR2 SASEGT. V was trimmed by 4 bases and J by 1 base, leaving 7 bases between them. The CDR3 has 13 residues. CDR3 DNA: TGTGCCAGCAGTGGAGGATGGAACACTGAAGCTTTCTTT. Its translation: CASSGGWNTEAFF.

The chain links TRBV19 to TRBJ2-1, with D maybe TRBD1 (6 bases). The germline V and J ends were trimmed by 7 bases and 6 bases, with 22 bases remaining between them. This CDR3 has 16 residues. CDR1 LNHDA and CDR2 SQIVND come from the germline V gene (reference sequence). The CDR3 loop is CASTYETAQGGNEQFF. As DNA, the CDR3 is TGTGCCAGTACCTACGAAACGGCCCAAGGGGGCAATGAGCAGTTCTTC.

The CDR3 nucleotides are TGTGCCAGCTCACCGGGACAGGGGATTTACGAGCAGTACTTC. Translated: CASSPGQGIYEQYF. V is TRBV18 and J is TRBJ2-7; 10 bases match TRBD1. CDR1 is KGHSH and CDR2 is LQKENI in the germline V gene. The CDR3 covers 14 residues. The trim removed 3 bases at V and 4 bases at J, leaving 3 bases unmatched. Using reference TRBV18 and TRBJ2-7 for the parts outside the CDR3, the full variable domain is NAGVMQNPRHLVRRRGQEARLRCSPMKGHSHVYWYRQLPEEGLKFMVYLQKENIIDESGMPKERFSAEFPKEGPSILRIQQVVRGDSAAYFCASSPGQGIYEQYFGPGTRLTVT.

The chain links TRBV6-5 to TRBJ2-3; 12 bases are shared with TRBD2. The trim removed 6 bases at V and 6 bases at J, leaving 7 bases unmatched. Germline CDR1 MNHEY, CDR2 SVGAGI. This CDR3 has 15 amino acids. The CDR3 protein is CASSLGTSGLDTQYF. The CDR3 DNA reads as TGTGCCAGCAGCCTTGGGACTAGCGGGTTGGATACGCAGTATTTT.

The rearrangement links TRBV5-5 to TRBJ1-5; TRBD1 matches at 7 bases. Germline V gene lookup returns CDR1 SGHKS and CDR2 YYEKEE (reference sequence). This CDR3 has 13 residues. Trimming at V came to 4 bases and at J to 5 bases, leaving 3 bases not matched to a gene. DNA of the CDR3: TGTGCCAGCAGCCGGACAGGTGATCAGCCCCAGCATTTT. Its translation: CASSRTGDQPQHF.

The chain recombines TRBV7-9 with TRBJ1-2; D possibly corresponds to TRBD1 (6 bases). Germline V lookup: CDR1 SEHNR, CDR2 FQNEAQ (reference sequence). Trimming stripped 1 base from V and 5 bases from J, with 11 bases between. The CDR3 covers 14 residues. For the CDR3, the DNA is TGTGCCAGCAGCTTAGTCGGGACAAAGTATGGCTACACCTTC. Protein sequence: CASSLVGTKYGYTF. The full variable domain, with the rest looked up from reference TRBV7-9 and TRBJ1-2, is DTGVSQNPRHKITKRGQNVTFRCDPISEHNRLYWYRQTLGQGPEFLTYFQNEAQLEKSRLLSDRFSAERPKGSFSTLEIQRTEQGDSAMYLCASSLVGTKYGYTFGSGTRLTVV.

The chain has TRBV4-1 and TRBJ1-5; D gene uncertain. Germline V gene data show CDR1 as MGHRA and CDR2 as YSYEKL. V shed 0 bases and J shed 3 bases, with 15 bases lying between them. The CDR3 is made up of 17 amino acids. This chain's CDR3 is CASSQDLGRDFNQPQHF. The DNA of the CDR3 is TGCGCCAGCAGCCAAGACTTAGGACGGGATTTCAATCAGCCCCAGCATTTT.

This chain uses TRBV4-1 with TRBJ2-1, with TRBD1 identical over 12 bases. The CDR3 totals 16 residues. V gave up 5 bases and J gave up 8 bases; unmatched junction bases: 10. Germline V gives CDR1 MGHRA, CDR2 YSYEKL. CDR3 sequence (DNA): TGCGCCAGCAGCGTCCGGGACAGGGGGCCGGGCGATGAGCAGTTCTTC. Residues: CASSVRDRGPGDEQFF.

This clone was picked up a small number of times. The CDR3 loop reads CASSDSSGRAYNEQFF. The CDR3 DNA reads TGTGCCAGCAGTGACTCAAGCGGGAGGGCTTACAATGAGCAGTTCTTC. The rearrangement uses TRBV25-1 and TRBJ2-1; TRBD2 aligns across 10 bases. With 3 bases clipped from V and 4 bases from J, the junction kept 6 bases outside the gene matches. Germline CDR1 is MGHDK and CDR2 is SYGVNS. The CDR3 is 16 amino acids.

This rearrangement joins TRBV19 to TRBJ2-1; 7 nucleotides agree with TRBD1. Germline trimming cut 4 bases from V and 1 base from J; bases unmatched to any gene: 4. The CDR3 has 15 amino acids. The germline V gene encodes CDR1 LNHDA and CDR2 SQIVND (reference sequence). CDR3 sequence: CASSKGAVSYNEQFF. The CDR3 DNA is TGTGCCAGTAGTAAGGGGGCTGTGTCCTACAATGAGCAGTTCTTC.

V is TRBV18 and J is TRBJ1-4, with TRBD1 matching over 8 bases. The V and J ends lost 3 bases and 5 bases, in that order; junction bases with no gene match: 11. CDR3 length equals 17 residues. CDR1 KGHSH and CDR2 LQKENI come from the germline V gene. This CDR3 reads CASSPQRRQGKNEKLFF. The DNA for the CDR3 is TGTGCCAGCTCACCTCAAAGGAGACAGGGGAAGAATGAAAAACTGTTTTTT.

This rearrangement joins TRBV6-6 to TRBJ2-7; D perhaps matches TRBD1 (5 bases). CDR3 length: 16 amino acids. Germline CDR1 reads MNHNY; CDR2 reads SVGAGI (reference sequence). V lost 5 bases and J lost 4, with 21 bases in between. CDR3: CASSISQIGPGYEQYF. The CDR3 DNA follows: TGTGCCAGCAGTATTTCTCAGATCGGTCCAGGGTACGAGCAGTACTTC.

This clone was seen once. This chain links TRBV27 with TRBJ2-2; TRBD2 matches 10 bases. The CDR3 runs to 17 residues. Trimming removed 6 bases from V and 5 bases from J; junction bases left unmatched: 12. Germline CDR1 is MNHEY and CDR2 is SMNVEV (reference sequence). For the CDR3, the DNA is TGTGCCAGCAGGAGGCAAGCGGGAGGGCCCAGAACCGGGGAGCTGTTTTTT. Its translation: CASRRQAGGPRTGELFF.

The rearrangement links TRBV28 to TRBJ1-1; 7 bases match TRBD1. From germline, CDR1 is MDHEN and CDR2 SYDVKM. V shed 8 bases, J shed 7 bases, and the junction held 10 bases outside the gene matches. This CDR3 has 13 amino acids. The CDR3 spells CASGDPRGVEAFF. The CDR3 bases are TGTGCCAGCGGGGATCCCAGGGGGGTTGAAGCTTTCTTT.

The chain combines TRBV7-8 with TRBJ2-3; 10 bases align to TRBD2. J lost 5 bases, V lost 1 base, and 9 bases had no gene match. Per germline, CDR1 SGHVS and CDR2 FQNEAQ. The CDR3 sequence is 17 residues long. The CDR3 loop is CASSLGGSGRAGDTQYF. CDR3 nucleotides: TGTGCCAGCAGCTTAGGGGGGAGCGGGAGGGCCGGAGATACGCAGTATTTT.

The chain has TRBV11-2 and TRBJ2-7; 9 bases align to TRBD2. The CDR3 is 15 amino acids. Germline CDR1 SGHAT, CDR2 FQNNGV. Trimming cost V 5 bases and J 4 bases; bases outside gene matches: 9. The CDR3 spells CASSLRLAEGYEQYF. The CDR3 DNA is TGTGCCAGCAGCCTCAGACTAGCGGAGGGTTACGAGCAGTACTTC.